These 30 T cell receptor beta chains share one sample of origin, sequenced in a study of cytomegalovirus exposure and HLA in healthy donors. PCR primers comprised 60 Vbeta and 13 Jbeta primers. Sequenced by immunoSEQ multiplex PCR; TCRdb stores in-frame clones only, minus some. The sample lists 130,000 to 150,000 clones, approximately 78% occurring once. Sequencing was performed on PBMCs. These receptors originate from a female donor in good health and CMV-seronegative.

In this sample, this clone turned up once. This CDR3 reads CSAAELAGDSEQYF. The CDR3 region has the DNA TGCAGCGCCGCCGAGCTAGCGGGAGACTCCGAGCAGTACTTC. The chain combines TRBV29-1 with TRBJ2-7; 10 bases fit TRBD2. Germline-derived CDR1 and CDR2 are SQVTM and ANQGSEA. The ends lost 7 bases at V and 6 bases at J; junction bases unmatched: 12. CDR3 length: 14 residues.

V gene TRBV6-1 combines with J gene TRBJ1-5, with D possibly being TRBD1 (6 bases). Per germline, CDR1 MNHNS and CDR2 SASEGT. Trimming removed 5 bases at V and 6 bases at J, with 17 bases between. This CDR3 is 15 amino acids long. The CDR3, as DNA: TGTGCCAGCAGTACCTACAGGGTTCAGGCTCAGCCCCAGCATTTT. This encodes CASSTYRVQAQPQHF.

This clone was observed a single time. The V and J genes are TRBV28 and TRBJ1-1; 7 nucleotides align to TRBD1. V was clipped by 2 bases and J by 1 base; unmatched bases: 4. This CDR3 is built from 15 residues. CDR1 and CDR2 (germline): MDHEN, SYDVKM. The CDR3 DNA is TGTGCCAGCAGTTTAAGGGACAGACGGAACACTGAAGCTTTCTTT. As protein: CASSLRDRRNTEAFF.

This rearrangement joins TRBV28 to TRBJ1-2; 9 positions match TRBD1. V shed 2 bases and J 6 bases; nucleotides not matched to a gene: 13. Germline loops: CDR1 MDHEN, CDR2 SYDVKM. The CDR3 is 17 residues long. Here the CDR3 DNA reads TGTGCCAGCAGTTTACTTAGACAGGGGGTCCTTGGCGATGGCTACACCTTC. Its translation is CASSLLRQGVLGDGYTF.

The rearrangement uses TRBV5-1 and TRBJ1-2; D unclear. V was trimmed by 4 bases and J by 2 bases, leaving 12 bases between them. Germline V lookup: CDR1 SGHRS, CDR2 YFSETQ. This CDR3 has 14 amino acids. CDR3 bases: TGCGCCAGCAGCACCCGAGGGCCCAACTATGGCTACACCTTC. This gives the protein CASSTRGPNYGYTF.

CDR3 residues: CASSLVRGGSGANVLTF. The CDR3 DNA reads as TGTGCCAGCAGCTTAGTGCGGGGGGGCTCTGGGGCCAACGTCCTGACTTTC. The chain couples TRBV7-3 to TRBJ2-6, with 9 bases aligning to TRBD2. Losses at the gene ends were 2 bases for V and 0 bases for J; bases not matched to a gene: 2. The CDR3 is 17 residues long. Germline V lookup: CDR1 SGHTA, CDR2 FQGTGA.

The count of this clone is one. Here the CDR3 reads CASSSTIAGENTGELFF. Here the CDR3 DNA reads TGTGCCAGCAGCTCTACAATAGCGGGAGAGAACACCGGGGAGCTGTTTTTT. V usage is TRBV7-7 and J usage is TRBJ2-2, with 9 bases fitting TRBD2. The CDR3 extends over 17 amino acids. V lost 4 bases to trimming and J lost 1 base; unmatched junction nucleotides: 7. The germline CDR1 and CDR2 sequences are SSHAT and FNYEAQ (reference sequence).

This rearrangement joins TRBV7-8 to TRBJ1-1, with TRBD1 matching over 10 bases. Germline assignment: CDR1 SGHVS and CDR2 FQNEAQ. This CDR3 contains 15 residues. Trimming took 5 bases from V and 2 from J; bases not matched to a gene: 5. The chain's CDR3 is CASSRQGAQNTEAFF. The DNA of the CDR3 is TGTGCCAGCAGCCGACAGGGGGCACAAAACACTGAAGCTTTCTTT. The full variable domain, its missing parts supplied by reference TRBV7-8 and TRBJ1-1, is GAGVSQSPRYKVAKRGQDVALRCDPISGHVSLFWYQQALGQGPEFLTYFQNEAQLDKSGLPSDRFFAERPEGSVSTLKIQRTQQEDSAVYLCASSRQGAQNTEAFFGQGTRLTVV.

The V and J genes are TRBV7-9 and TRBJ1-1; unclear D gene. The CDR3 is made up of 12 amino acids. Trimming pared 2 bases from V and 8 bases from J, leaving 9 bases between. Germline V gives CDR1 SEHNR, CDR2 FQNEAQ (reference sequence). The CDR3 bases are TGTGCCAGCAGCTTAACATCCGTAGAAGCTTTCTTT. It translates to CASSLTSVEAFF.

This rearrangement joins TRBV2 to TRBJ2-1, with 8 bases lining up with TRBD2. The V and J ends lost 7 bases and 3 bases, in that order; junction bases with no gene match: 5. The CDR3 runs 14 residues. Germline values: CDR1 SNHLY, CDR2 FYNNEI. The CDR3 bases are TGTGCCAGCAACGGGGGGGCCTTCTACAATGAGCAGTTCTTC. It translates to CASNGGAFYNEQFF.

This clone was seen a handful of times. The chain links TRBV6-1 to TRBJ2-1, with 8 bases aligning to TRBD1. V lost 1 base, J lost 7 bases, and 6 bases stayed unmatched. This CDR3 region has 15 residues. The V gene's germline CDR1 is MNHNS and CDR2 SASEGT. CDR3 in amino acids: CASSEVRTGRNEQFF. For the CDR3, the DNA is TGTGCCAGCAGTGAAGTCCGGACAGGGAGGAATGAGCAGTTCTTC.

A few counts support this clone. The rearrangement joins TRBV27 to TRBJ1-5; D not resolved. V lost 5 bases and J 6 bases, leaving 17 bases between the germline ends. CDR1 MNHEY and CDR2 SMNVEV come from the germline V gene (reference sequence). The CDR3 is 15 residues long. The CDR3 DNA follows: TGTGCCAGCAGTCCTGAGCCCAACTTTTTTCAGCCCCAGCATTTT. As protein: CASSPEPNFFQPQHF.

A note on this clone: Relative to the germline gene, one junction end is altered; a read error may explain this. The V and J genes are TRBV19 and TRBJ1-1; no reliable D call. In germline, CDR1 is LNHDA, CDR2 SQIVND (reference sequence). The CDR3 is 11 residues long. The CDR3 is CASSKPPEAFF. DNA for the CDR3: TGTGCCAGTAGTAAACCACCTGAGGCTTTCTTT.

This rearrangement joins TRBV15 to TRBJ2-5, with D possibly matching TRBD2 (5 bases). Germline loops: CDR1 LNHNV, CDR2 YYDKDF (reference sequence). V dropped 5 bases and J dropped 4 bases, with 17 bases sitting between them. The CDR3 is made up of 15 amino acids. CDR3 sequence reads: CATSSRLTGRETQYF. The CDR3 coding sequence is TGTGCCACCAGCTCACGCCTTACGGGGAGAGAGACCCAGTACTTC.

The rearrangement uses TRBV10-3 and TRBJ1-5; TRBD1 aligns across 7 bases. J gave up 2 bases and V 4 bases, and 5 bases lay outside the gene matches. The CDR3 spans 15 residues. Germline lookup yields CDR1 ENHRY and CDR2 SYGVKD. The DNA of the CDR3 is TGTGCCATCAGTGCGGTGGGGACAGGCAATCAGCCCCAGCATTTT. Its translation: CAISAVGTGNQPQHF.

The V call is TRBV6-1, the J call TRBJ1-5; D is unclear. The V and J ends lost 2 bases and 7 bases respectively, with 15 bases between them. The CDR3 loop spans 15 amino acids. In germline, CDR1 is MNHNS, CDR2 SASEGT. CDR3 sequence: CASSEHVGRHQPQHF. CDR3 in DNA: TGTGCCAGCAGTGAACATGTGGGCCGGCACCAGCCCCAGCATTTT.

Written as DNA, the CDR3 is TGTGCCAGCAGCCCACCACGGGGGGCCACGATTTTGTTTACGCAGTATTTT. Translated: CASSPPRGATILFTQYF. J is TRBJ2-3 and V is TRBV4-2, with D tentatively TRBD2 (7 bases). Germline V lookup: CDR1 LGHNA, CDR2 YNFKEQ. The CDR3 is 17 residues long. Trimming removed 4 bases from V and 8 bases from J, with 25 bases in between.

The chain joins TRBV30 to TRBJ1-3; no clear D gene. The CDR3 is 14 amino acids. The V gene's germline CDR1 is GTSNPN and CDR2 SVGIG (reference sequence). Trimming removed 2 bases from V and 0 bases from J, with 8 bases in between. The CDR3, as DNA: TGTGCCTGGAGTCGGGTGGCCTCTGGAAACACCATATATTTT. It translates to CAWSRVASGNTIYF.

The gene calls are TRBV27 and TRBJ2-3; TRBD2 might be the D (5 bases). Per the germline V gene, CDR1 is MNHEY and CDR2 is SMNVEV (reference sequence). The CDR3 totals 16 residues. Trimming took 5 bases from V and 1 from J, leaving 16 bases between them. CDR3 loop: CASSPGSGKGTDTQYF. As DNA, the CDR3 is TGTGCCAGCAGTCCAGGCTCGGGGAAAGGCACAGATACGCAGTATTTT.

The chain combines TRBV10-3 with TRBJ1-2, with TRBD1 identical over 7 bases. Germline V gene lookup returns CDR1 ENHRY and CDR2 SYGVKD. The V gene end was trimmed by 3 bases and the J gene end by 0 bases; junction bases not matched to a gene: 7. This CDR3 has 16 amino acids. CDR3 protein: CAISELPDRSNYGYTF. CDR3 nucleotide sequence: TGTGCCATCAGTGAACTCCCGGACAGGTCTAACTATGGCTACACCTTC.

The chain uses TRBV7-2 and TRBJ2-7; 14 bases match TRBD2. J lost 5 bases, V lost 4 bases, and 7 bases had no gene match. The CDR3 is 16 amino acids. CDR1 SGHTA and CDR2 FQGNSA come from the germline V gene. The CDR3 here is CASSSAGTSGSHEQYF. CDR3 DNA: TGTGCCAGCAGCTCCGCCGGGACTAGCGGGAGCCACGAGCAGTACTTC. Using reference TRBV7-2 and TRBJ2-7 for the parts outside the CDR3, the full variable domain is GAGVSQSPSNKVTEKGKDVELRCDPISGHTALYWYRQSLGQGLEFLIYFQGNSAPDKSGLPSDRFSAERTGGSVSTLTIQRTQQEDSAVYLCASSSAGTSGSHEQYFGPGTRLTVT.

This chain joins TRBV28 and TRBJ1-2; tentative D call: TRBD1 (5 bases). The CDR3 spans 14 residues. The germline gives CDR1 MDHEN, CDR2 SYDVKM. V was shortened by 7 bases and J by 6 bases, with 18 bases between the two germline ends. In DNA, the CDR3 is TGTGCCAGCAATATAGTGTCAGGGTATGATGGCTACACCTTC. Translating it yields CASNIVSGYDGYTF.

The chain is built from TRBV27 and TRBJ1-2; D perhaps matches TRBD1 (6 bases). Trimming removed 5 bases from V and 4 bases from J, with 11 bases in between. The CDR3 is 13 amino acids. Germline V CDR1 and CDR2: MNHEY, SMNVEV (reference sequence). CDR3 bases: TGTGCCAGCAGTCCCTGGACAGCCTATGGCTACACCTTC. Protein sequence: CASSPWTAYGYTF.

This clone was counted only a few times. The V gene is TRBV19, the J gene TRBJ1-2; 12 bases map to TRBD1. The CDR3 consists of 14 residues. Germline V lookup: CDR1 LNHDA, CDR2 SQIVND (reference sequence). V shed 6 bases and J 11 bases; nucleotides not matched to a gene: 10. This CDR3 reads CASSLTGQGAVYTF. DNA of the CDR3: TGTGCCAGTAGCCTTACGGGACAGGGGGCCGTGTACACCTTC.

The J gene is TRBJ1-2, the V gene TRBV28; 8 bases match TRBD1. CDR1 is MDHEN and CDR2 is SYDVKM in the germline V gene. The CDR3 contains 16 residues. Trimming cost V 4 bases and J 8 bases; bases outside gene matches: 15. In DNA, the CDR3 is TGTGCCAGCAGTTCTAACCCTCCTAGACAGGGGCAAGGCTACACCTTC. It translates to CASSSNPPRQGQGYTF.

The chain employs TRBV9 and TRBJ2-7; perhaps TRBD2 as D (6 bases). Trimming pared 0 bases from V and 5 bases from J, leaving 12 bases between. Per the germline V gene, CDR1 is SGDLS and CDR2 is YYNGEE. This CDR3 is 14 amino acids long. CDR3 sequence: CASSVDAGRNEQYF. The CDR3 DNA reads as TGTGCCAGCAGCGTAGACGCAGGGAGGAACGAGCAGTACTTC.

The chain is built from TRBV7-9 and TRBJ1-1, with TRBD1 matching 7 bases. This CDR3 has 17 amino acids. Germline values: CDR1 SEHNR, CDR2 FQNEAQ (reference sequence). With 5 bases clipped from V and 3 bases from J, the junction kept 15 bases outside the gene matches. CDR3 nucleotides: TGTGCCAGCAGCCCCCACTCGGGACAGCCCGGGGACACTGAAGCTTTCTTT. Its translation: CASSPHSGQPGDTEAFF.

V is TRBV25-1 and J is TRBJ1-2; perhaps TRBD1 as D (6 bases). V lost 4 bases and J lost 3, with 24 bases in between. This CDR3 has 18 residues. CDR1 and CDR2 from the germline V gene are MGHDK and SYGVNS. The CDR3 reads CASSVGKPGQIGDYGYTF. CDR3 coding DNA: TGTGCCAGCAGTGTGGGAAAGCCTGGACAGATAGGGGACTATGGCTACACCTTC.

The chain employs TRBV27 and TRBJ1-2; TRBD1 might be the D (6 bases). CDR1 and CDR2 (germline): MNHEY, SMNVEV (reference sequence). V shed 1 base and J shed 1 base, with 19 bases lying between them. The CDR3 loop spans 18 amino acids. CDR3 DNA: TGTGCCAGCAGTTTATTGGGTGTCAGGGGCGGGGGTAACTATGGCTACACCTTC. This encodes CASSLLGVRGGGNYGYTF.

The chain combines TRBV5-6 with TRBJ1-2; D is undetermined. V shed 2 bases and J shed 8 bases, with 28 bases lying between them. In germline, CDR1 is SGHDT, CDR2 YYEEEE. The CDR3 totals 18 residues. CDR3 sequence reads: CASSFRTWSSREVGGYTF. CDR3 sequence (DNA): TGTGCCAGCAGCTTCCGAACGTGGAGCAGCCGGGAGGTAGGCGGCTACACCTTC.